Given below is one T cell receptor (beta chain) in context. Germline V gives CDR1 MRHNA, CDR2 SNTAGT. This CDR3 is built from 14 residues. Trimming removed 6 bases from V and 5 bases from J; junction bases left unmatched: 6. This sample is drawn from a study of blood T cell repertoires in COVID-19. At the level of the study: PBMCs, B-cell-depleted T cells, or T cells were the source of the cDNA or gDNA that made up the material.

This table comes from immunoSEQ multiplex PCR, and its TCRdb copy is limited to in-frame clones, with some not included. Among under 150,000 clones listed, 88% were seen once. The sample was peripheral blood. The sequence came from a human donor in a cohort sampled during active COVID-19. The chain uses TRBV6-4 and TRBJ2-3; 9 nucleotides agree with TRBD1. Here the CDR3 DNA reads TGTGCCAGCAGCCAACAGGGGGCAGGAGATACGCAGTATTTT. Translating gives CASSQQGAGDTQYF.